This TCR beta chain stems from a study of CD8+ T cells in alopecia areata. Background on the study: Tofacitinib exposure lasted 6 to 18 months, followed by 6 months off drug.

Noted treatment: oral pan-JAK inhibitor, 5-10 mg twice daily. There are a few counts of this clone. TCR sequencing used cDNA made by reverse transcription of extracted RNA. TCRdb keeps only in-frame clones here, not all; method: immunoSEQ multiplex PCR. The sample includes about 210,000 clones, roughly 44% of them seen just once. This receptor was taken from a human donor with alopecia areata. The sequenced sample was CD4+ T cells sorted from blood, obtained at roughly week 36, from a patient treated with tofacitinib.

The CDR3 nucleotides are TGCAGCGGAAGCTCGGCCAATGAGCAGTTCTTC. Its translation is CSGSSANEQFF. The chain employs TRBV29-1 and TRBJ2-1; D is ambiguous. Trimming shortened V by 7 bases and J by 6 bases, and 10 bases separated the two germline ends. CDR1 and CDR2 (germline): SQVTM, ANQGSEA. The CDR3 totals 11 residues.